The TCR beta chain under discussion was sequenced for a study of blood T cell repertoires in COVID-19. About the research overall: Donors in the United States, Italy and Spain gave samples during acute or convalescent COVID-19. Sources were T cells, B-cell-depleted T cells, or PBMCs; the material itself was cDNA or gDNA.

Original handling: By means of reference gene primer amplification, nucleated cell counts were estimated. Repertoires were generated with immunoSEQ multiplex PCR, while TCRdb's copy carries only in-frame clones and drops some. The D gene and trimming were derived from the DNA, and the V and J assignments and clone size from that table. Of under 250,000 clones in the sample, 70% to 90% were seen once. V gave up 5 bases and J gave up 8 bases; unmatched junction bases: 7. CDR3 length equals 15 residues. Germline CDR1 reads MNHNY; CDR2 reads SVGAGI (reference sequence). The chain is built from TRBV6-6 and TRBJ2-1, with 12 bases matching TRBD1. Specimen: peripheral blood. The sequence derives from a man over 45 with acute or convalescent COVID-19. The CDR3 loop reads CASSHGTGGSHEQFF. The CDR3 DNA is TGTGCCAGCAGTCACGGGACAGGGGGCTCCCATGAGCAGTTCTTC.